The clone carrying this T cell receptor (beta chain) was seen more than once but under ten times. This entry belongs to a study of sequential checkpoint blockade in melanoma. Assay: immunoSEQ multiplex PCR; the TCRdb copy retains only in-frame clones and omits some. Among 9,500 to 15,000 clones listed, 82% were seen once. Germline CDR1 and CDR2: LNHDA and SQIVND (reference sequence). The CDR3 contains 14 residues. With V trimmed by 5 bases and J by 5 bases, 9 bases remained unmatched. Treatment defined: randomized to nivolumab then ipilimumab (arm A) or the reverse (arm B). The sequence was collected from a human donor with melanoma. The rearrangement joins TRBV19 to TRBJ2-7, with 7 bases lining up with TRBD2. The sequences come from CD8+ T cells sorted from blood (inferred from file names), collected from a patient given nivolumab and ipilimumab in sequence. The CDR3: CASSPLAGDHEQYF. DNA for the CDR3: TGTGCCAGTAGTCCCTTGGCGGGGGACCACGAGCAGTACTTC.